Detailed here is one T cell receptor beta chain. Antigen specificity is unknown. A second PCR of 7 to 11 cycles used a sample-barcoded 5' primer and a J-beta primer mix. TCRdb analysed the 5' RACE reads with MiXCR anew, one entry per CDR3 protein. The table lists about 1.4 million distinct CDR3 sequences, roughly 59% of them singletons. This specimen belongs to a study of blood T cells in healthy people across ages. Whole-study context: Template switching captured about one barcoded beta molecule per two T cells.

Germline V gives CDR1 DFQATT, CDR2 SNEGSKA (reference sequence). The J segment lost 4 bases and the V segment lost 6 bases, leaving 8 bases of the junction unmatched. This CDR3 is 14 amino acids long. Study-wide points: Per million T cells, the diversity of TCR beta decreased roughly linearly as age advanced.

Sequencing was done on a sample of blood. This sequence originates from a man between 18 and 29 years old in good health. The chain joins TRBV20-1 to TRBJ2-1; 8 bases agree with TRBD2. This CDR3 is CSAAGLAVYNEQFF. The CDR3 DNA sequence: TGCAGTGCCGCCGGACTAGCAGTTTACAATGAGCAGTTCTTC.